A selection of T cell receptor beta chains follows, all from one sample in a study of shared clonotypes between healthy human individuals. This table comes from immunoSEQ multiplex PCR, and its TCRdb copy is limited to in-frame clones, with some not included. Of over 2 million clones listed, 85% to 95% were seen once; the top ten hold about 1.1%. Source material: naive CD8+ T cells sorted from blood. These receptors were collected from a man aged 18 to 29 in good health. CDR3s include the opening cysteine and the closing phenylalanine or tryptophan. Fields, in order: V gene, J gene, D gene, clone size, CDR3 protein, CDR3 DNA. A D gene is named only where the DNA matches it firmly. The size field is filled for only some rows; it gives once, few, many or a size class.

TRBV29-1	TRBJ2-7	TRBD1	once	CSVEFRQGDDYEQYF	TGCAGCGTTGAGTTTCGGCAGGGGGACGACTACGAGCAGTACTTC
TRBV19	TRBJ2-7	NA	NA	CASSILIGNSYEQYF	TGTGCCAGTAGTATCCTTATCGGTAACTCCTACGAGCAGTACTTC
TRBV6-5	TRBJ2-1	TRBD2	NA	CASSYSAAGAINEQFF	TGTGCCAGCAGTTACTCGGCCGCGGGAGCCATCAATGAGCAGTTCTTC
TRBV7-9	TRBJ1-5	NA	NA	CASSLVLGGSSNQPQHF	TGTGCCAGCAGCTTAGTTTTGGGGGGCTCTAGCAATCAGCCCCAGCATTTT
TRBV2	TRBJ1-2	NA	NA	CASSAGSSYGYTF	TGTGCCAGCAGTGCCGGATCATCCTATGGCTACACCTTC
TRBV5-4	TRBJ1-2	NA	NA	CASSPMGDGYTF	TGTGCCAGCAGCCCTATGGGCGATGGCTACACCTTC
TRBV19	TRBJ1-2	NA	NA	CASSIVDRINYGYTF	TGTGCCAGTAGTATAGTCGACAGGATTAACTATGGCTACACCTTC
TRBV25-1	TRBJ1-2	NA	NA	CASSESGAGGVRVGYTF	TGTGCCAGCAGTGAATCAGGGGCGGGGGGAGTTCGTGTTGGCTACACCTTC
TRBV28	TRBJ2-7	NA	NA	CASSSPSSEQYF	TGTGCCAGCAGTTCCCCTTCCTCCGAGCAGTACTTC
TRBV11-2	TRBJ2-7	NA	NA	CASSSAVEQYF	TGTGCCAGCAGCTCCGCCGTAGAGCAGTACTTC
TRBV7-9	TRBJ2-1	TRBD2	once	CASSLRTSGSLNEQFF	TGTGCCAGCAGCTTAAGGACTAGCGGGAGTTTGAATGAGCAGTTCTTC
TRBV5-4	TRBJ1-2	TRBD1	NA	CASSFGTTGEIGYTF	TGTGCCAGCAGCTTTGGAACGACAGGGGAAATAGGCTACACCTTC
TRBV6-5	TRBJ2-1	TRBD2	NA	CASSSASGGAGNEQFF	TGTGCCAGCAGTTCGGCTAGCGGGGGGGCCGGGAATGAGCAGTTCTTC
TRBV6-1	TRBJ1-2	NA	NA	CASSEWVEIGYADGYTF	TGTGCCAGCAGTGAATGGGTAGAGATTGGTTACGCTGATGGCTACACCTTC
TRBV19	TRBJ1-4	TRBD1	NA	CASSRDREGAEKLFF	TGTGCCAGTAGTAGGGACAGGGAGGGAGCTGAAAAACTGTTTTTT
TRBV28	TRBJ1-2	NA	once	CASSLGDINYGYTF	TGTGCCAGCAGCCTTGGGGACATTAACTATGGCTACACCTTC
TRBV11-2	TRBJ2-1	TRBD2	NA	CASTLLAGTYNEQFF	TGTGCCAGCACCCTCCTAGCGGGGACCTACAATGAGCAGTTCTTC
TRBV5-1	TRBJ1-6	TRBD1	NA	CASSFWDRGDSPLHF	TGCGCCAGCAGCTTTTGGGACAGGGGGGATTCACCCCTCCACTTT
TRBV6-5	TRBJ1-2	TRBD1	NA	CASSYSPQGDYTF	TGTGCCAGCAGTTACTCCCCACAGGGGGACTACACCTTC
TRBV2	TRBJ1-5	TRBD1	once	CASSAGQGSQPQHF	TGTGCCAGCAGCGCGGGACAGGGAAGTCAGCCCCAGCATTTT
TRBV7-6	TRBJ1-4	TRBD1	NA	CASSLDRGEFEKLFF	TGTGCCAGCAGCTTGGACAGGGGGGAGTTTGAAAAACTGTTTTTT
TRBV7-9	TRBJ2-3	NA	NA	CASSPHPDLTNRATDTQYF	TGTGCCAGCAGTCCCCACCCTGATCTCACAAATCGCGCCACAGATACGCAGTATTTT
TRBV27	TRBJ2-3	TRBD2	NA	CASSLSGLAGDPTQYF	TGTGCCAGCAGTTTATCGGGACTAGCGGGAGATCCGACGCAGTATTTT
TRBV14	TRBJ2-7	TRBD1	NA	CASSPGTVEQYF	TGTGCCAGCAGCCCGGGGACAGTAGAGCAGTACTTC
TRBV6-6	TRBJ1-1	NA	NA	CASRTGRNTEAFF	TGTGCCAGCAGAACAGGGAGGAACACTGAAGCTTTCTTT
TRBV10-2	TRBJ1-6	TRBD1	NA	CASSERQGNSPLHF	TGCGCCAGCAGTGAGAGACAGGGTAATTCACCCCTCCACTTT
TRBV30	TRBJ2-3	NA	NA	CAWSTASSTDTQYF	TGTGCCTGGAGTACAGCTTCTAGCACAGATACGCAGTATTTT
TRBV9	TRBJ1-4	TRBD1	NA	CASSSTGVSGEKLFF	TGTGCCAGCAGCTCAACAGGGGTATCAGGTGAAAAACTGTTTTTT
TRBV5-5	TRBJ2-3	TRBD1	once	CASSYDRGTDTQYF	TGTGCCAGCAGCTATGACAGGGGTACAGATACGCAGTATTTT
TRBV27	TRBJ1-6	NA	NA	CASSQGANSPLHF	TGTGCCAGCAGCCAAGGGGCTAATTCACCCCTCCACTTT
TRBV9	TRBJ2-2	NA	NA	CASSHLTGELFF	TGTGCCAGCAGCCACCTCACCGGGGAGCTGTTTTTT
TRBV27	TRBJ2-1	TRBD2	NA	CASSRGTSGTNEQFF	TGTGCCAGCAGCCGCGGGACTAGCGGGACCAATGAGCAGTTCTTC
TRBV29-1	TRBJ2-7	NA	once	CSVEGGNPYEQYF	TGCAGCGTTGAGGGCGGGAACCCTTACGAGCAGTACTTC
TRBV2	TRBJ2-7	TRBD1	NA	CASSESIGTVVSYEQYF	TGTGCCAGCAGTGAATCGATTGGGACAGTCGTTTCCTACGAGCAGTACTTC
TRBV5-4	TRBJ2-3	TRBD2	NA	CASSLGLAGGPSTDTQYF	TGTGCCAGCAGCTTGGGGCTAGCGGGAGGCCCCAGCACAGATACGCAGTATTTT
TRBV9	TRBJ2-5	NA	NA	CASSDTGLETQYF	TGTGCCAGCAGTGATACTGGTTTGGAGACCCAGTACTTC
TRBV27	TRBJ2-1	TRBD1	NA	CASSMGESDRAYNEQFF	TGTGCCAGCAGCATGGGAGAATCGGACAGGGCCTACAATGAGCAGTTCTTC
TRBV4-1	TRBJ2-7	NA	NA	CASSQRSWYEQYF	TGCGCCAGCAGCCAAAGAAGTTGGTACGAGCAGTACTTC
TRBV6-5	TRBJ2-7	TRBD1	NA	CASSYSEGQAEQYF	TGTGCCAGCAGTTACTCGGAGGGACAGGCCGAGCAGTACTTC
TRBV11-2	TRBJ1-5	NA	NA	CASSQARGQPQHF	TGTGCCAGCAGCCAGGCGAGGGGGCAGCCCCAGCATTTT
TRBV5-1	TRBJ1-1	NA	once	CASSWGGTEAFF	TGCGCCAGCAGTTGGGGAGGAACTGAAGCTTTCTTT
TRBV13	TRBJ2-5	TRBD2	once	CASSLWAGGPTGETQYF	TGTGCCAGCAGCTTATGGGCGGGAGGCCCTACGGGGGAGACCCAGTACTTC
TRBV19	TRBJ1-1	NA	NA	CASSLGGAQNTEAFF	TGTGCCAGTAGTCTGGGGGGGGCGCAGAACACTGAAGCTTTCTTT
TRBV27	TRBJ2-7	NA	NA	CASSLFGAGYYEQYF	TGTGCCAGCAGTTTATTCGGGGCTGGGTACTACGAGCAGTACTTC
TRBV6-5	TRBJ1-2	NA	NA	CASSYSEGGGYTF	TGTGCCAGCAGTTACTCGGAGGGGGGTGGCTACACCTTC
TRBV5-1	TRBJ2-7	TRBD1	NA	CASSSQGDFYEQYF	TGCGCCAGCAGCTCGCAGGGGGATTTCTACGAGCAGTACTTC
TRBV11-2	TRBJ2-3	TRBD2	NA	CASSPLAGGPDTQYF	TGTGCCAGCAGCCCACTAGCGGGGGGGCCAGATACGCAGTATTTT
TRBV4-1	TRBJ1-1	NA	NA	CASSQVEGHKNTEAFF	TGCGCCAGCAGCCAGGTCGAGGGGCACAAGAACACTGAAGCTTTCTTT
TRBV5-6	TRBJ2-5	TRBD2	NA	CASSLVSGGKETQYF	TGTGCCAGCAGCTTAGTTAGCGGGGGAAAAGAGACCCAGTACTTC
TRBV7-9	TRBJ1-2	NA	once	CASSFDRVYGYTF	TGTGCCAGCAGCTTCGATAGGGTCTATGGCTACACCTTC
TRBV25-1	TRBJ2-7	NA	NA	CASSGRRGTRSYEQYF	TGTGCCAGCAGTGGCCGGAGGGGGACCAGATCCTACGAGCAGTACTTC
TRBV2	TRBJ2-2	NA	NA	CASTGGNTGELFF	TGTGCCAGCACGGGTGGGAATACCGGGGAGCTGTTTTTT